This passage covers 17 T cell receptor beta chains from one sample sequenced in a study of identical twins (dated by TCRdb to about 2016). Libraries were built with 5' RACE. Instrument used: Illumina HiSeq 2000. TCRdb ran its own pipeline on the public reads, namely fastp trimming at Q25 and MiXCR clone calling, and kept in-frame beta chains. Rows with one shared CDR3 protein collapse into an entry with the most common genes and DNA. Counted in this sample were around 490,000 distinct CDR3 sequences; 13% to 15% of them appeared once. The top ten clonotypes cover around 0.4% of the sample. These data also featured in a second study, about yellow fever vaccine responses in identical twins.

The sequenced material came from CD4+ T cells sorted from blood. The receptors were gathered from a woman under 30 in good health.

This rearrangement joins TRBV11-2 to TRBJ1-1; possible D gene TRBD1, 5 bases. The germline V gene encodes CDR1 SGHAT and CDR2 FQNNGV. Trimming pared 5 bases from V and 8 bases from J, leaving 18 bases between. CDR3 length: 14 residues. CDR3: CASSRWVQGKEAFF. The CDR3 DNA sequence: TGTGCCAGCAGCCGTTGGGTGCAGGGTAAGGAAGCTTTCTTT.

This clonotype has a handful of counts. The gene calls are TRBV15 and TRBJ2-3; TRBD2 matches at 7 bases. Germline loops: CDR1 LNHNV, CDR2 YYDKDF (reference sequence). CDR3 size: 17 residues. Losses at the gene ends were 0 bases for V and 0 bases for J; bases not matched to a gene: 6. CDR3 region: CATSRDRRETSTDTQYF. The CDR3 DNA sequence: TGTGCCACCAGCAGAGATCGGCGGGAGACTAGCACAGATACGCAGTATTTT.

This chain links TRBV7-9 with TRBJ2-3; tentatively, D is TRBD2 (5 bases). CDR1 is SEHNR, CDR2 FQNEAQ, per germline (reference sequence). CDR3 length: 17 residues. V gave up 5 bases and J gave up 0 bases, with 18 bases separating them. CDR3 region: CASSIARTEASTDTQYF. The CDR3 DNA is TGTGCCAGCAGCATTGCGAGGACGGAGGCTAGCACAGATACGCAGTATTTT.

The chain employs TRBV25-1 and TRBJ2-2; 7 nucleotides line up with TRBD1. Germline V lookup: CDR1 MGHDK, CDR2 SYGVNS. The CDR3 runs to 15 residues. The V gene end was trimmed by 3 bases and the J gene end by 4 bases; junction bases not matched to a gene: 5. The CDR3 DNA is TGTGCCAGCAGTGACCGCTCAGGGGGCACCGGGGAGCTGTTTTTT. Its protein is CASSDRSGGTGELFF.

This chain uses TRBV15 with TRBJ2-5, with 8 positions matching TRBD2. The CDR3 length is 15 residues. J lost 5 bases, V lost 0 bases, and 5 bases had no gene match. Germline loops: CDR1 LNHNV, CDR2 YYDKDF (reference sequence). The CDR3 bases are TGTGCCACCAGCAGAGAGGGACCTAGCGGGGAGACCCAGTACTTC. Protein sequence: CATSREGPSGETQYF. Complete variable domain (other parts from reference TRBV15 and TRBJ2-5): DAMVIQNPRYQVTQFGKPVTLSCSQTLNHNVMYWYQQKSSQAPKLLFHYYDKDFNNEADTPDNFQSRRPNTSFCFLDIRSPGLGDTAMYLCATSREGPSGETQYFGPGTRLLVL.

This clonotype was counted between two and nine times. The rearrangement links TRBV20-1 to TRBJ1-6; D unclear. This CDR3 has 15 residues. Trimming cost V 0 bases and J 7 bases, with 13 bases left between them. CDR1 is DFQATT, CDR2 SNEGSKA, per germline (reference sequence). The CDR3 DNA is TGCAGTGCTAGAGATCGGCAGTCGGGGAATTCACCCCTCCACTTT. Its protein is CSARDRQSGNSPLHF.

The CDR3 bases are TGTGCCACCAGTGACACCCGTCCCCAAGAGACCCAGTACTTC. As protein: CATSDTRPQETQYF. The genes are TRBV24-1 and TRBJ2-5; D gene unclear. CDR3 size: 14 residues. The V gene lost 4 bases and the J gene lost 1 base, with 9 bases spanning the gap. CDR1 KGHDR and CDR2 SFDVKD come from the germline V gene.

V is TRBV6-6 and J is TRBJ2-7; D gene uncertain. Germline CDR1 reads MNHNY; CDR2 reads SVGAGI (reference sequence). This CDR3 is 13 amino acids long. V was pared by 2 bases and J by 3 bases, with 8 bases between. CDR3 region: CASSYEVSYEQYV. The CDR3 DNA reads as TGTGCCAGCAGTTACGAGGTCAGCTACGAGCAGTACGTC.

The table lists this clonotype with a few counts. The J gene is TRBJ2-1, the V gene TRBV29-1, with 9 bases aligning to TRBD2. This CDR3 contains 12 residues. V gave up 8 bases and J gave up 8 bases; unmatched junction bases: 7. Per germline, CDR1 SQVTM and CDR2 ANQGSEA. The CDR3 is CSKAGGSDEQFF. The CDR3 region has the DNA TGCAGCAAAGCGGGGGGTAGCGATGAGCAGTTCTTC.

This clonotype was seen once. J is TRBJ2-1 and V is TRBV11-2; 12 positions agree with TRBD2. The CDR3 sequence is 16 residues long. V dropped 5 bases and J dropped 8; count of bases not matched to a gene: 10. In germline, CDR1 is SGHAT, CDR2 FQNNGV. The CDR3 reads CASSPAMGLAGDEQFF. The CDR3 DNA sequence: TGTGCCAGCAGCCCCGCTATGGGACTAGCGGGCGATGAGCAGTTCTTC. Full variable domain (outside the CDR3, taken from reference TRBV11-2 and TRBJ2-1): EAGVAQSPRYKIIEKRQSVAFWCNPISGHATLYWYQQILGQGPKLLIQFQNNGVVDDSQLPKDRFSAERLKGVDSTLKIQPAKLEDSAVYLCASSPAMGLAGDEQFFGPGTRLTVL.

The V call is TRBV20-1, the J call TRBJ2-7, with unresolved D. V lost 6 bases, J lost 5 bases, and 14 bases lay in between. The germline V gene has CDR1 DFQATT and CDR2 SNEGSKA (reference sequence). This CDR3 contains 12 residues. For the CDR3, the DNA is TGCAGTGCAGGACGGTCTTTGAACGAGCAGTACTTC. It specifies CSAGRSLNEQYF.

This clonotype occurred a few times. DNA of the CDR3: TGCGCCAGCAGCCCTGATCAAGCCACGCAACAAAGGGTTAGTACGCAGTATTTT. Translated, it gives CASSPDQATQQRVSTQYF. The J gene is TRBJ2-3, the V gene TRBV5-1, with D hard to call. Trimming removed 4 bases at V and 8 bases at J, with 29 bases between. The CDR3 is made up of 18 amino acids. CDR1 and CDR2 (germline): SGHRS, YFSETQ.

The chain links TRBV24-1 to TRBJ1-1, with a tentative D call TRBD1 (5 bases). V was cut by 6 bases and J by 6 bases, with 7 bases left in between. This CDR3 is built from 11 residues. Per germline, CDR1 KGHDR and CDR2 SFDVKD. The CDR3 loop is CATSQGAEAFF. The CDR3 DNA follows: TGTGCCACCAGTCAGGGAGCTGAAGCTTTCTTT.

This clonotype was recorded a few times. The chain recombines TRBV7-8 with TRBJ2-7, with unresolved D. CDR1 is SGHVS, CDR2 FQNEAQ, per germline. The length of the CDR3 is 13 residues. The V gene lost 7 bases and the J gene lost 4 bases, with 14 bases spanning the gap. The chain's CDR3 is CASTVGAPYEQYV. For the CDR3, the DNA is TGTGCCAGCACGGTGGGCGCCCCTTACGAGCAGTACGTC.

This clonotype was detected many times. In DNA, the CDR3 is TGTGCCAGCAGCATAATTGGGTCCTCCTCCTACAATGAGCAGTTCTTC. Translation: CASSIIGSSSYNEQFF. The chain links TRBV7-2 to TRBJ2-1; D is unresolved. The germline CDR1 and CDR2 sequences are SGHTA and FQGNSA. The CDR3 covers 16 residues. Trimming took 5 bases from V and 0 from J, leaving 14 bases between them.

The chain carries TRBV7-9 and TRBJ2-2; tentative D call: TRBD2 (5 bases). The V end was cut by 1 base, the J end by 7 bases, with 10 bases between. Per germline, CDR1 SEHNR and CDR2 FQNEAQ (reference sequence). This CDR3 comprises 14 residues. The CDR3 bases are TGTGCCAGCAGCTTAGTTTCCGGGATCGGGGAGCTGTTTTTT. Its translation is CASSLVSGIGELFF.

In its sample, this clonotype was seen a few times. This chain connects TRBV27 to TRBJ2-1, with 7 bases identical to TRBD1. This CDR3 has 15 residues. The germline V gene encodes CDR1 MNHEY and CDR2 SMNVEV (reference sequence). V gave up 5 bases and J gave up 8 bases; unmatched junction bases: 12. In nucleotides, the CDR3 is TGTGCCAGCAGTCGGCGACAGGGCGGACCCCATGAGCAGTTCTTC. Its translation: CASSRRQGGPHEQFF.